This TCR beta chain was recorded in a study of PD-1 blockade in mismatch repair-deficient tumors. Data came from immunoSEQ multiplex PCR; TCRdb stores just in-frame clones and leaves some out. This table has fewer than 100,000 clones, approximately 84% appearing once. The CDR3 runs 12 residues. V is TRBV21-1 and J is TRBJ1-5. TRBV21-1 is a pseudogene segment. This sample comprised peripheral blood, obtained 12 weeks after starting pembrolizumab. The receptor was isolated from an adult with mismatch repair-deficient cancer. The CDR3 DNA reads TGTGCCAGCAGCAAAGGGGGAAAGCCCCAGCATTTT. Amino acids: CASSKGGKPQHF.